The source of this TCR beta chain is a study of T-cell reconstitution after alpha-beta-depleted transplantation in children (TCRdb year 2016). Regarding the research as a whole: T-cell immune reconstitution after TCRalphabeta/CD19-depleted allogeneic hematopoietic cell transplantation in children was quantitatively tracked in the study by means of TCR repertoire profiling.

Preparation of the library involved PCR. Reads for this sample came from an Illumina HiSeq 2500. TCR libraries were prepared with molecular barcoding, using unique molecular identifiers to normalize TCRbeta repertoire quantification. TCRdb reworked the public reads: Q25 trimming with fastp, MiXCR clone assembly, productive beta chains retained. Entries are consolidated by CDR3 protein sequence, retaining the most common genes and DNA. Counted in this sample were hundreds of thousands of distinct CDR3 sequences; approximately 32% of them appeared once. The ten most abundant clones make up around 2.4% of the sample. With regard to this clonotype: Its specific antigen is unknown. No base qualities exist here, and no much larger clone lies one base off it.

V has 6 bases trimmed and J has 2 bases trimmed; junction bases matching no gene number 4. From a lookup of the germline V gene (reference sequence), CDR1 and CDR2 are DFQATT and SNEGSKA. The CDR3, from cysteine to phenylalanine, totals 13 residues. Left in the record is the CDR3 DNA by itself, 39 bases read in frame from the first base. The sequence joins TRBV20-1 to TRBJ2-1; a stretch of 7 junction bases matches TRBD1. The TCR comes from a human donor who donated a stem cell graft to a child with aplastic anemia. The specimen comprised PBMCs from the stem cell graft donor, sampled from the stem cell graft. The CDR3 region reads CSADRAPYNEQFF. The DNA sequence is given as TGCAGTGCAGACAGGGCGCCCTACAATGAGCAGTTCTTC.